The 10 T cell receptor beta chains reported below all come from one sample, sequenced in a study of cytomegalovirus exposure and HLA in healthy donors. PCR was performed using 60 Vbeta and 13 Jbeta primers. The protocol was immunoSEQ multiplex PCR, while the TCRdb copy is restricted to in-frame clones and leaves out a portion. The profile covers about 140,000 clones, with roughly 80% appearing a single time and just over 8.5% taken by the ten largest. Sequencing input: PBMCs. All receptors come from a woman aged 45 to 65 in good health and CMV-seropositive.

This clone has just one count. This chain uses TRBV5-1 with TRBJ2-1; weak D call: TRBD2 (6 bases). CDR1 SGHRS and CDR2 YFSETQ come from the germline V gene. The ends were cut back, 0 bases at V and 6 bases at J, with 13 bases in the middle. This CDR3 spans 15 amino acids. The CDR3 region has the DNA TGCGCCAGCAGCTTGGAACCGGGGGATATCAATGAGCAGTTCTTC. It codes for CASSLEPGDINEQFF.

Only a few counts were recorded for this clone. The V gene is TRBV28, the J gene TRBJ1-5, with D uncertain. Trimming removed 4 bases from V and 0 bases from J, with 7 bases in between. Germline CDR1 is MDHEN and CDR2 is SYDVKM. The CDR3 consists of 14 residues. This chain's CDR3 is CASSSFYSNQPQHF. As DNA, the CDR3 is TGTGCCAGCAGTTCTTTCTATAGCAATCAGCCCCAGCATTTT.

The V gene is TRBV7-9, the J gene TRBJ2-2; 8 bases line up with TRBD2. The CDR3 runs to 16 residues. CDR1 and CDR2 (germline): SEHNR, FQNEAQ (reference sequence). Trimming at V came to 1 base and at J to 1 base, leaving 2 bases not matched to a gene. The CDR3 DNA follows: TGTGCCAGCAGCTTAGGGCTAGCGGGGAACACCGGGGAGCTGTTTTTT. Protein sequence: CASSLGLAGNTGELFF.

The chain is built from TRBV10-3 and TRBJ2-2; maybe TRBD1 (6 bases). The germline V gene has CDR1 ENHRY and CDR2 SYGVKD. Deletions cut 7 bases from V and 5 bases from J, with 20 bases between. This CDR3 region has 16 residues. The CDR3 region has the DNA TGTGCCATCAATACCCGACAGGAGATACCTACCGGGGAGCTGTTTTTT. This gives the protein CAINTRQEIPTGELFF.

The CDR3 DNA is TGCGCCAGCAGCTTGGTGGGGGGAGCCTATAATTCACCCCTCCACTTT. Its protein product is CASSLVGGAYNSPLHF. V and J are TRBV5-1 and TRBJ1-6, with D possibly being TRBD1 (5 bases). This CDR3 spans 16 amino acids. The germline CDR1 and CDR2 sequences are SGHRS and YFSETQ. Trimming shortened V by 0 bases and J by 2 bases, and 9 bases separated the two germline ends.

The rearrangement uses TRBV30 and TRBJ2-1; D perhaps matches TRBD2 (6 bases). V was pared by 8 bases and J by 3 bases, with 8 bases between. The germline V gene has CDR1 GTSNPN and CDR2 SVGIG (reference sequence). The CDR3 sequence is 11 residues long. CDR3 region: CARGIYNEQFF. In DNA form, the CDR3 reads TGTGCCCGGGGGATCTACAATGAGCAGTTCTTC.

The V and J genes are TRBV7-9 and TRBJ1-6, with 8 positions matching TRBD1. Per the germline V gene, CDR1 is SEHNR and CDR2 is FQNEAQ (reference sequence). The CDR3 is 17 amino acids. Trimming took 5 bases from V and 3 from J; bases not matched to a gene: 9. The CDR3 region has the DNA TGTGCCAGCAGCCACTCACCGGGGACAGGCTATAATTCACCCCTCCACTTT. Its translation: CASSHSPGTGYNSPLHF.

The chain has TRBV9 and TRBJ2-2; D is uncertain. The CDR3 sequence is 13 residues long. V lost 0 bases and J 5 bases, leaving 5 bases between the germline ends. The V gene's germline CDR1 is SGDLS and CDR2 YYNGEE. CDR3 residues: CASSVGATGELFF. CDR3 nucleotides: TGTGCCAGCAGCGTAGGGGCAACCGGGGAGCTGTTTTTT.

The rearrangement joins TRBV7-2 to TRBJ2-1; D is possibly TRBD1 (7 bases). CDR3 size: 17 residues. Germline CDR1 SGHTA, CDR2 FQGNSA. V lost 5 bases and J lost 11, with 28 bases in between. In nucleotides, the CDR3 is TGTGCCAGCAGCCCAGAACAGGGGAGGCTCACGCTTCGAAAGCAGTTCTTC. Translation: CASSPEQGRLTLRKQFF.

The chain uses TRBV7-9 and TRBJ2-2; D is possibly TRBD1 (5 bases). The CDR3 is 15 amino acids. CDR1 and CDR2 from the germline V gene are SEHNR and FQNEAQ (reference sequence). V shed 1 base and J shed 0 bases, with 6 bases lying between them. The CDR3 nucleotides read TGTGCCAGCAGCTTAGGACAGTCGAACACCGGGGAGCTGTTTTTT. Translation gives CASSLGQSNTGELFF. The variable domain in full, with the rest retrieved from reference TRBV7-9 and TRBJ2-2, is DTGVSQNPRHKITKRGQNVTFRCDPISEHNRLYWYRQTLGQGPEFLTYFQNEAQLEKSRLLSDRFSAERPKGSFSTLEIQRTEQGDSAMYLCASSLGQSNTGELFFGEGSRLTVL.